Below, 21 T cell receptor beta chains from the same sample are listed, as sequenced in a study of OX40 agonist ivuxolimab in advanced cancers. The repertoire was sequenced with immunoSEQ multiplex PCR; TCRdb's copy has only in-frame clones and lacks some. The top ten clones hold approximately 0.44% of a sample with 72,000 or so clones, 84% of them seen once. The material sequenced was CD4+ or CD8+ T cells sorted from blood, taken in a trial of the OX40 agonist ivuxolimab. These receptors were collected from an adult with an advanced solid tumor such as melanoma, head and neck, liver or kidney cancer.

The chain recombines TRBV6-5 with TRBJ2-4; perhaps D is TRBD1 or TRBD2 (6 bases each). CDR3 length: 11 amino acids. Germline V gene lookup returns CDR1 MNHEY and CDR2 SVGAGI. CDR3 nucleotides: TGTGCTACCTTAGGGGGGAACATTCAGTACTTC. Amino acids: CATLGGNIQYF.

The chain uses TRBV6-5 and TRBJ1-4; D is unresolved. The CDR3 runs to 15 residues. V dropped 1 base and J dropped 0 bases, with 6 bases sitting between them. Germline lookup yields CDR1 MNHEY and CDR2 SVGAGI. CDR3 sequence: CASSYLWTTNEKLFF. The CDR3 DNA follows: TGTGCCAGCAGTTACTTGTGGACAACTAATGAAAAACTGTTTTTT.

This chain links TRBV7-9 with TRBJ1-3; weak D call: TRBD1 (6 bases). The CDR3 runs 17 residues. Germline V gene lookup returns CDR1 SEHNR and CDR2 FQNEAQ (reference sequence). Trimming pared 4 bases from V and 0 bases from J, leaving 16 bases between. CDR3 in amino acids: CASSSTQGPNSGNTIYF. CDR3 DNA sequence: TGTGCCAGCAGCTCTACACAGGGTCCGAACTCTGGAAACACCATATATTTT.

The chain has TRBV19 and TRBJ1-2, with TRBD1 identical over 10 bases. The ends lost 7 bases at V and 6 bases at J; junction bases unmatched: 5. Germline CDR1 reads LNHDA; CDR2 reads SQIVND (reference sequence). This CDR3 is built from 13 residues. Here the CDR3 DNA reads TGTGCCAGTATCCAGACAGGGGGCAATGGCTACACCTTC. As protein: CASIQTGGNGYTF.

The chain couples TRBV19 to TRBJ1-1; no reliable D call. Looked up from germline, CDR1 is LNHDA and CDR2 is SQIVND (reference sequence). The CDR3 sequence is 14 residues long. V was pared by 7 bases and J by 1 base, with 13 bases between. The CDR3 is CASKEVNTNTEAFF. In DNA, the CDR3 is TGTGCCAGTAAAGAGGTCAATACGAACACTGAAGCTTTCTTT.

V is TRBV28 and J is TRBJ1-1; D perhaps matches TRBD1 (6 bases). Deletions cut 5 bases from V and 9 bases from J, with 25 bases between. The CDR3 loop spans 16 amino acids. Looked up from germline, CDR1 is MDHEN and CDR2 is SYDVKM. The CDR3 nucleotides read TGTGCCAGCAGTCGCGCGTCTGGGGGCGGGGCCCAGCAAGCTTTCTTT. Encoded protein: CASSRASGGGAQQAFF.

The J gene is TRBJ2-7, the V gene TRBV7-2; possibly TRBD2 for D (6 bases). With 0 bases removed from V and 6 bases from J, the gap between germline ends came to 15 bases. Germline lookup yields CDR1 SGHTA and CDR2 FQGNSA. CDR3 length: 15 residues. The CDR3 bases are TGTGCCAGCAGCTTAGCCGTGACTAGAGTAGCCGAGCAGTACTTC. The encoded protein is CASSLAVTRVAEQYF.

The V gene is TRBV2, the J gene TRBJ2-5; D is ambiguous. Germline lookup yields CDR1 SNHLY and CDR2 FYNNEI. This CDR3 spans 13 amino acids. The V end was cut by 5 bases, the J end by 1 base, with 8 bases between. CDR3 sequence (DNA): TGTGCCAGCAGTTCAACCTCCCAAGAGACCCAGTACTTC. Residues: CASSSTSQETQYF.

The chain uses TRBV28 and TRBJ1-5; D perhaps matches TRBD1 (5 bases). The CDR3 is 12 amino acids. Germline loops: CDR1 MDHEN, CDR2 SYDVKM. The CDR3: CATGGSNQPQHF. DNA of the CDR3: TGTGCAACTGGGGGAAGCAATCAGCCCCAGCATTTT.

This clone was counted a few times. The rearrangement links TRBV2 to TRBJ2-1; 13 positions agree with TRBD2. J gave up 8 bases and V 1 base, and 5 bases lay outside the gene matches. This CDR3 spans 16 amino acids. Germline loops: CDR1 SNHLY, CDR2 FYNNEI. The CDR3 nucleotides read TGTGCCAGCAGTGAAGTTGGGACTAGCGGGAAGTATGAGCAGTTCTTC. It is translated as CASSEVGTSGKYEQFF.

The rearrangement links TRBV5-1 to TRBJ2-5; maybe TRBD1 (7 bases). Germline CDR1 SGHRS, CDR2 YFSETQ. V lost 0 bases to trimming and J lost 1 base, with 13 bases between them. This CDR3 spans 16 amino acids. Written as DNA, the CDR3 is TGCGCCAGCAGCTTGGCCCAGGGGGGAGGCCAAGAGACCCAGTACTTC. As protein: CASSLAQGGGQETQYF.

This clone was counted between two and nine times. The same CDR3 also results from other DNA sequences found in this sample. The gene calls are TRBV28 and TRBJ2-5; 7 nucleotides align to TRBD1. Trimming removed 6 bases from V and 2 bases from J; junction bases left unmatched: 0. Germline assignment: CDR1 MDHEN and CDR2 SYDVKM. The CDR3 is made up of 12 amino acids. This CDR3 reads CASRTGQETQYF. The CDR3 region has the DNA TGTGCCAGCAGGACAGGGCAAGAGACCCAGTACTTC.

This sequence joins TRBV6-1 and TRBJ2-1; TRBD1 matches 10 bases. V gave up 4 bases and J gave up 9 bases; unmatched junction bases: 9. The CDR3 covers 15 residues. Germline V gene lookup returns CDR1 MNHNS and CDR2 SASEGT. CDR3 nucleotide sequence: TGTGCCAGCAGTGGGGACAGGGGCCCTCATAGTGAGCAGTTCTTC. This translates into CASSGDRGPHSEQFF.

The rearrangement links TRBV19 to TRBJ1-4, with D uncertain. The V gene's germline CDR1 is LNHDA and CDR2 SQIVND (reference sequence). There are 13 residues in the CDR3. V dropped 1 base and J dropped 9 bases, with 9 bases sitting between them. The CDR3 loop is CASSIAGVQKLFF. CDR3 DNA: TGTGCCAGTAGTATAGCCGGGGTACAAAAACTGTTTTTT.

The J gene is TRBJ2-1, the V gene TRBV2, with D possibly matching TRBD1 (5 bases). CDR3 size: 14 residues. Germline V gene data show CDR1 as SNHLY and CDR2 as FYNNEI. V lost 6 bases and J lost 9, with 18 bases in between. The CDR3 coding sequence is TGTGCCAGCAGGTCGGACCTGACAGATTTTGAGCAGTTCTTC. Translating it yields CASRSDLTDFEQFF.

The genes are TRBV15 and TRBJ2-3; no clear D. Trimming left V 1 base short and J 2 bases short, with 1 base between. There are 12 residues in the CDR3. The germline gives CDR1 LNHNV, CDR2 YYDKDF (reference sequence). The CDR3 is CATSRATDTQYF. CDR3 nucleotide sequence: TGTGCCACCAGCAGAGCCACAGATACGCAGTATTTT.

As DNA, the CDR3 is TGTGCCAGCGAGGACACCTGGTATAGCAATCAGCCCCAGCATTTT. The encoded protein is CASEDTWYSNQPQHF. This chain joins TRBV6-1 and TRBJ1-5; TRBD1 is a possible D gene (5 bases). The V end lost 8 bases, the J end lost 0 bases, and 14 bases lay between the germline ends. This CDR3 region has 15 residues. CDR1 and CDR2 from the germline V gene are MNHNS and SASEGT.

V usage is TRBV12-1 and J usage is TRBJ2-3; TRBD2 was called by the table and not checked on the DNA. TRBV12-1 is reported as a pseudogene. The CDR3 runs 12 residues. CDR3 in DNA: TGTGCCAGCAGCGGAGCATCAAATACGCAGTATTTT. Translating it yields CASSGASNTQYF.

The rearrangement joins TRBV5-1 to TRBJ2-2, with 8 bases fitting TRBD2. The J segment lost 6 bases and the V segment lost 6 bases, leaving 16 bases of the junction unmatched. This CDR3 is 17 amino acids long. The germline V gene has CDR1 SGHRS and CDR2 YFSETQ. CDR3 loop: CASKGIPGGLVAGELFF. CDR3 DNA: TGCGCCAGCAAAGGGATCCCGGGGGGACTAGTTGCCGGGGAGCTGTTTTTT.

This clone was seen more than once but under ten times. This chain joins TRBV28 and TRBJ1-2, with no clear D. Germline-derived CDR1 and CDR2 are MDHEN and SYDVKM. V lost 2 bases and J lost 0, with 7 bases in between. This CDR3 has 14 amino acids. The CDR3 spells CASSLVLANYGYTF. The CDR3 DNA reads as TGTGCCAGCAGTTTAGTGTTAGCTAACTATGGCTACACCTTC.

The chain employs TRBV9 and TRBJ2-7, with 8 nucleotides matching TRBD1. J lost 7 bases, V lost 3 bases, and 9 bases had no gene match. This CDR3 has 14 amino acids. Germline V gene lookup returns CDR1 SGDLS and CDR2 YYNGEE. CDR3 amino acids: CASSARQGPGEQYF. The CDR3 DNA reads as TGTGCCAGCAGCGCACGACAGGGGCCAGGGGAGCAGTACTTC.